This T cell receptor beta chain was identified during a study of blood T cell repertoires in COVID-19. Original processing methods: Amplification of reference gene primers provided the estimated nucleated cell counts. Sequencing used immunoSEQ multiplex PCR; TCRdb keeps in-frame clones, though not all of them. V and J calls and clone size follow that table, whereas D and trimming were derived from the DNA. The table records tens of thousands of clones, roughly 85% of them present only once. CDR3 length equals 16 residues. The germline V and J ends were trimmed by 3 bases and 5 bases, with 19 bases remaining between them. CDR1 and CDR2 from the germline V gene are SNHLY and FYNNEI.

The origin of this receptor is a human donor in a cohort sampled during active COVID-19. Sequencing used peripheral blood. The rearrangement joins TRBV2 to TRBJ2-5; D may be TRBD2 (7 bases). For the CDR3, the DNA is TGTGCCAGCAGTGATTACCCGGCGGGGGCGGGGGAGACCCAGTACTTC. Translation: CASSDYPAGAGETQYF.